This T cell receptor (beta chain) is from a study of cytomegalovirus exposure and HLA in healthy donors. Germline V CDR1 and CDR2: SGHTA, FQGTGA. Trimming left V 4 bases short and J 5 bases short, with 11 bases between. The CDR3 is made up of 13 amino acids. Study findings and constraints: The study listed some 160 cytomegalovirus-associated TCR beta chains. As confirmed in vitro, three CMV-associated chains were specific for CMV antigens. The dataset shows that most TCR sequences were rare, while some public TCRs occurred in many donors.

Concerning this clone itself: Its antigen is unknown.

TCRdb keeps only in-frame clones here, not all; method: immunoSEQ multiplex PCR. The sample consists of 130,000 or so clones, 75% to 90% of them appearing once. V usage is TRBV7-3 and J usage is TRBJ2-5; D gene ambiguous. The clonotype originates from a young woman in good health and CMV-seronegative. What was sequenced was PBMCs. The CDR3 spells CASSSLPSETQYF. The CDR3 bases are TGTGCCAGCAGCTCCCTCCCGAGCGAGACCCAGTACTTC.